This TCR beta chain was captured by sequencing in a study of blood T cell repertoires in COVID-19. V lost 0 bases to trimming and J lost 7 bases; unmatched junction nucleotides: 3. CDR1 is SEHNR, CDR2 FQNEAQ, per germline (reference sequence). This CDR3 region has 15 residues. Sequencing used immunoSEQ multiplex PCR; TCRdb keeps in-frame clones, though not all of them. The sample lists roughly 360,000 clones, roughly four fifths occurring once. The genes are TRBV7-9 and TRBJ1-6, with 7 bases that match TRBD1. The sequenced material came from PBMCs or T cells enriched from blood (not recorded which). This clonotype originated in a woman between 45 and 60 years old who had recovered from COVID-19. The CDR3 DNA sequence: TGTGCCAGCAGCTTAGCGTTGGACAGGAATTCACCCCTCCACTTT. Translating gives CASSLALDRNSPLHF.